This passage covers 13 T cell receptor beta chains from one sample sequenced in a study of neurological immune-mediated disorders (dated by TCRdb to between 2018 and 2021). Libraries were built with 5' RACE. The sequencer was an Illumina HiSeq 2500. TCRdb cleaned the public reads at Q25 with fastp, built clones with MiXCR and kept in-frame beta chains. Rows with a matching CDR3 protein are joined into one entry that keeps the most common DNA and genes. The sample has 15,000 to 20,000 distinct CDR3 sequences on record, roughly 7.5% of them singletons. About a sixth of the sample is in the top ten clones. The sample consisted of CD8+ T cells from blood. These receptors all stem from a woman aged 25 to 39 with HTLV-1-associated myelopathy (HAM/TSP).

This clonotype appeared many times. The rearrangement links TRBV7-9 to TRBJ2-1, with D perhaps being TRBD1 or TRBD2 (5 bases each). Trimming pared 5 bases from V and 7 bases from J, leaving 18 bases between. The CDR3 spans 15 residues. Germline values: CDR1 SEHNR, CDR2 FQNEAQ (reference sequence). For the CDR3, the DNA is TGTGCCAGCAGCCCAACCGGGGCTAGGGAGAATGAGCAGTTCTTC. Translating gives CASSPTGARENEQFF.

This clonotype was seen more than once but under ten times. The CDR3 DNA reads TGCGCCAGCAGAATAGGGGGCTTGGCTAACTATGGCTACACCTTC. It yields the protein CASRIGGLANYGYTF. V and J are TRBV5-1 and TRBJ1-2; 7 positions match TRBD1. With 5 bases clipped from V and 0 bases from J, the junction kept 7 bases outside the gene matches. Germline V gene data show CDR1 as SGHRS and CDR2 as YFSETQ. There are 15 residues in the CDR3.

This clonotype was recorded at least ten times. The rearrangement links TRBV10-2 to TRBJ1-1, with no clear D. The V gene lost 0 bases and the J gene lost 2 bases, with 10 bases spanning the gap. The CDR3 covers 15 residues. In germline, CDR1 is WSHSY, CDR2 SAAADI. The CDR3 DNA sequence: TGCGCCAGCAGTGAGTCGCCGAGGCCCAACACTGAAGCTTTCTTT. Protein product: CASSESPRPNTEAFF.

The table lists this clonotype with many counts. The V and J genes are TRBV6-6 and TRBJ2-7, with D unclear. With 0 bases removed from V and 1 base from J, the gap between germline ends came to 19 bases. The germline V gene has CDR1 MNHNY and CDR2 SVGAGI (reference sequence). The CDR3 is 18 residues long. In DNA, the CDR3 is TGTGCCAGCAGTTACTCGGGTAAAAGGGCGTACCGTTCCTACGAGCAGTACTTC. Translating gives CASSYSGKRAYRSYEQYF.

There are many counts of this clonotype. The J gene is TRBJ1-5, the V gene TRBV19, with D tentatively TRBD1 (5 bases). Germline V lookup: CDR1 LNHDA, CDR2 SQIVND (reference sequence). Trimming pared 3 bases from V and 0 bases from J, leaving 15 bases between. The CDR3 contains 17 residues. The DNA for the CDR3 is TGTGCCAGTAGTATGTCTGGAGGGGAGTATAGCAATCAGCCCCAGCATTTT. Protein sequence: CASSMSGGEYSNQPQHF.

This clonotype ranks as medium-sized (0.01 to 0.1%). The chain has TRBV20-1 and TRBJ2-4; the D call may be TRBD1 or TRBD2 (6 bases each). CDR1 is DFQATT and CDR2 is SNEGSKA in the germline V gene (reference sequence). Trimming pared 0 bases from V and 7 bases from J, leaving 19 bases between. CDR3 size: 16 residues. DNA for the CDR3: TGCAGTGCTAGAGACCCATCAAGGGGGGACACTAACATTCAGTACTTC. This codes for CSARDPSRGDTNIQYF.

In its sample, this clonotype was seen many times. The V and J genes are TRBV5-1 and TRBJ2-7; D unclear. V was trimmed by 3 bases and J by 2 bases, leaving 12 bases between them. The germline CDR1 and CDR2 sequences are SGHRS and YFSETQ. The CDR3 extends over 14 amino acids. The CDR3 region has the DNA TGCGCCAGCAGCTCCGAAGGGCTAACCTACGAGCAGTACTTC. Residues: CASSSEGLTYEQYF.

This clonotype was detected many times. J is TRBJ1-1 and V is TRBV5-1; 8 nucleotides match TRBD1. Trimming took 3 bases from V and 3 from J; bases not matched to a gene: 10. The CDR3 has 16 amino acids. Germline V CDR1 and CDR2: SGHRS, YFSETQ. The CDR3 sequence: CASSSGQVWYDTEAFF. The CDR3 DNA follows: TGCGCCAGCAGCTCGGGACAGGTTTGGTACGACACTGAAGCTTTCTTT.

This clonotype was counted at least ten times. The chain links TRBV7-9 to TRBJ1-2; D might be TRBD1 (5 bases). CDR1 is SEHNR, CDR2 FQNEAQ, per germline (reference sequence). The CDR3 is 14 amino acids. Trimming removed 4 bases from V and 4 bases from J, with 13 bases in between. In DNA, the CDR3 is TGTGCCAGCAGCTCTGGGGCCAGTGTCTATGGCTACACCTTC. Translated: CASSSGASVYGYTF.

This clonotype showed up many times. The chain employs TRBV12-3 or TRBV12-4 and TRBJ1-2; D is ambiguous. V gave up 2 bases and J gave up 5 bases, with 6 bases separating them. This CDR3 comprises 12 residues. CDR3 sequence (DNA): TGTGCCAGCAGTTTAACGAGTTATGGCTACACCTTC. It encodes CASSLTSYGYTF.

There are many counts of this clonotype. This rearrangement joins TRBV14 to TRBJ2-1; 8 nucleotides line up with TRBD1. The CDR3 has 15 amino acids. Germline V CDR1 and CDR2: SGHDN, FVKESK. V trimming: 2 bases; J trimming: 4 bases; junction bases outside the gene matches: 4. The CDR3, as DNA: TGTGCCAGCAGCCAATGGACAGGGCCATACAATGAGCAGTTCTTC. It yields the protein CASSQWTGPYNEQFF.

In this sample, this clonotype turned up many times. CDR3 sequence: CSVEYPSNYGYTF. Written as DNA, the CDR3 is TGCAGCGTTGAATACCCGTCTAACTATGGCTACACCTTC. The rearrangement uses TRBV29-1 and TRBJ1-2; no reliable D call. Trimming took 2 bases from V and 0 from J, leaving 7 bases between them. There are 13 residues in the CDR3. Germline-derived CDR1 and CDR2 are SQVTM and ANQGSEA.

This clonotype was recorded at least ten times. This rearrangement joins TRBV25-1 to TRBJ2-1; D not resolved. V was clipped by 7 bases and J by 3 bases, with 28 bases between them. CDR1 is MGHDK, CDR2 SYGVNS, per germline. The CDR3 length is 19 residues. The chain's CDR3 is CASNPILGLDPQLYNEQFF. The CDR3 region has the DNA TGTGCCAGCAACCCCATTTTAGGGCTAGATCCCCAGCTCTACAATGAGCAGTTCTTC.